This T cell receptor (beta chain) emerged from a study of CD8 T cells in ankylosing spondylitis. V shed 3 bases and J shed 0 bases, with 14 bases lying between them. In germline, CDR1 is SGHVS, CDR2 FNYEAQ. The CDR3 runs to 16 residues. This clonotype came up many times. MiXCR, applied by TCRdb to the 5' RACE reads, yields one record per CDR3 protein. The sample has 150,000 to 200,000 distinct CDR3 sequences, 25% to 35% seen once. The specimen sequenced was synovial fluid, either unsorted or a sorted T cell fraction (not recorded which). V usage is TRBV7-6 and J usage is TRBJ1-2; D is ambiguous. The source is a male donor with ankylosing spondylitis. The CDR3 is CASSFDPGGSNYGYTF. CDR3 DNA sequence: TGTGCCAGCAGCTTTGACCCCGGAGGGTCTAACTATGGCTACACCTTC.